The rows below give T cell receptor beta chains drawn from one sample of a study of Ad26.COV2.S vaccination and SARS-CoV-2 variants. Using immunoSEQ multiplex PCR, the repertoire was profiled, and TCRdb retains in-frame clones only, with some absent. The sample lists around 300,000 clones, around 90% occurring once. This specimen consisted of peripheral blood, obtained in a trial of Ad26.COV2.S vaccine versus placebo. The source is a person aged 18-60 years who received the Ad26.COV2.S COVID-19 vaccine or a placebo. Each CDR3 is given with its conserved first and last residue. The D gene is left open where the match is weak. Part of the rows lack a size; the others show once, few, many or a class for expanded clones.

v_gene,abundance,j_gene,d_gene,CDR3aa,CDR3nt
TRBV27,-,TRBJ2-7,-,CASSLALPSYEQYF,TGTGCCAGCAGTTTAGCGCTTCCCTCCTACGAGCAGTACTTC
TRBV5-4,-,TRBJ1-2,-,CASRVDGGYTF,TGTGCCAGCAGGGTGGACGGTGGCTACACCTTC
TRBV9,once,TRBJ2-7,-,CASSVGGTADGEQYF,TGTGCCAGCAGCGTAGGGGGTACAGCTGACGGCGAGCAGTACTTC
TRBV7-3,-,TRBJ1-1,-,CASRKPGEGTEAFF,TGTGCCAGCAGAAAACCTGGTGAGGGCACTGAAGCTTTCTTT
TRBV10-3,-,TRBJ2-5,TRBD2,CAISELLLAGVRETQYF,TGTGCCATCAGTGAGCTTTTACTAGCGGGGGTGCGGGAGACCCAGTACTTC
TRBV6-5,-,TRBJ1-5,TRBD1,CASSPDRAGNQPQHF,TGTGCCAGCAGTCCCGACAGGGCCGGCAATCAGCCCCAGCATTTT
TRBV28,-,TRBJ1-5,-,CASSFDSNQPQHF,TGTGCCAGCAGTTTTGACAGCAATCAGCCCCAGCATTTT
TRBV21-1,once,TRBJ2-2,-,CASSLAVSTGELFF,TGTGCCAGCAGCCTAGCGGTCAGCACCGGGGAGCTGTTTTTT
TRBV27,-,TRBJ1-6,TRBD1,CASSLGQGNSPLHF,TGTGCCAGCAGCCTGGGACAGGGAAATTCACCCCTCCACTTT
TRBV7-6,-,TRBJ1-4,-,CASSLMSEKLFF,TGTGCCAGCAGCTTAATGTCTGAAAAACTGTTTTTT
TRBV30,-,TRBJ2-2,-,CAWRRGAGVAGELFF,TGTGCCTGGAGGAGAGGGGCAGGGGTAGCCGGGGAGCTGTTTTTT
TRBV20-1,-,TRBJ2-7,-,CSAGGNKVQYF,TGCAGTGCTGGAGGTAACAAGGTCCAGTACTTC
TRBV27,-,TRBJ2-1,TRBD2,CASSFRLAGGPPSNEQFF,TGTGCCAGCAGTTTCCGGCTAGCGGGAGGCCCACCGTCGAATGAGCAGTTCTTC
TRBV7-3,-,TRBJ2-7,TRBD2,CASSLGVPSGVFSYEQYF,TGTGCCAGCAGCTTAGGCGTCCCTAGCGGGGTATTCTCCTACGAGCAGTACTTC
TRBV6-2/TRBV6-3,many,TRBJ2-5,-,CASSRGGKAGKETQYF,TGTGCCAGCAGTAGGGGTGGAAAAGCGGGCAAAGAGACCCAGTACTTC
TRBV5-6,-,TRBJ2-2,-,CASSSQNTGELFF,TGTGCCAGCAGCTCCCAGAACACCGGGGAGCTGTTTTTT
TRBV9,-,TRBJ1-4,TRBD1,CASSVTGGAGEKLFF,TGTGCCAGCAGTGTAACAGGGGGCGCGGGTGAAAAACTGTTTTTT
TRBV7-3,-,TRBJ2-3,TRBD2,CASSPPGLAGTDTQYF,TGTGCCAGCAGCCCACCGGGACTAGCGGGCACAGATACGCAGTATTTT
TRBV27,-,TRBJ2-1,-,CASRGRSYNEQFF,TGTGCCAGCCGGGGTAGGTCCTACAATGAGCAGTTCTTC
TRBV29-1,-,TRBJ1-2,-,CSVVVTGPGGYTF,TGCAGCGTTGTTGTAACAGGGCCAGGAGGCTACACCTTC
TRBV27,-,TRBJ1-2,-,CASSFRNNYGYTF,TGTGCCAGCAGTTTCAGGAATAACTATGGCTACACCTTC
TRBV28,-,TRBJ2-5,TRBD2,CASSPWASGGGETQYF,TGTGCCAGCAGCCCATGGGCTAGCGGAGGTGGGGAGACCCAGTACTTC
TRBV30,-,TRBJ2-2,-,CAWRATDNTGELFF,TGTGCCTGGAGAGCGACAGATAACACCGGGGAGCTGTTTTTT
TRBV19,-,TRBJ2-1,TRBD2,CASSIGLAGGHEQFF,TGTGCCAGTAGTATAGGACTAGCGGGAGGGCATGAGCAGTTCTTC
TRBV15,-,TRBJ2-5,TRBD2,CATSRQGTSGREETQYF,TGTGCCACCAGCAGACAAGGGACTAGCGGGAGGGAAGAGACCCAGTACTTC
TRBV5-6,-,TRBJ1-5,TRBD1,CASSLGQGPNQPQHF,TGTGCCAGCAGCTTAGGACAGGGACCCAATCAGCCCCAGCATTTT
TRBV5-1,-,TRBJ1-2,-,CASSPWYSRDDGYTF,TGCGCCAGCAGCCCTTGGTACAGTCGGGACGATGGCTACACCTTC
TRBV6-5,-,TRBJ2-7,-,CASSTNRGGEQYF,TGTGCCAGCAGCACCAACAGGGGAGGGGAGCAGTACTTC
TRBV4-2,many,TRBJ2-3,-,CASSQAVALKSTDTQYF,TGTGCCAGCAGCCAAGCGGTGGCCCTGAAGAGCACAGATACGCAGTATTTT
TRBV9,-,TRBJ2-7,TRBD2,CASSGTSVSHEQYF,TGTGCCAGCAGCGGGACTAGCGTGTCCCACGAGCAGTACTTC
TRBV19,-,TRBJ2-5,-,CASSQAAQETQYF,TGTGCCAGTAGTCAAGCGGCCCAAGAGACCCAGTACTTC
TRBV7-3,-,TRBJ2-2,TRBD1,CASSSRPGQVNTGELFF,TGTGCCAGCAGCTCCCGGCCGGGACAGGTGAACACCGGGGAGCTGTTTTTT
TRBV9,-,TRBJ1-4,TRBD1,CASSPQAQGAREKLFF,TGTGCCAGCAGCCCCCAGGCACAGGGGGCCCGTGAAAAACTGTTTTTT
TRBV4-1,-,TRBJ1-6,-,CASSQQGGPLHF,TGCGCCAGCAGCCAACAGGGCGGACCCCTCCACTTT
TRBV27,-,TRBJ2-5,-,CASSLTGRGEETQYF,TGTGCCAGCAGCCTGACCGGGAGAGGCGAAGAGACCCAGTACTTC
TRBV6-2/TRBV6-3,-,TRBJ1-1,-,CASSYRRVGMNTEAFF,TGTGCCAGCAGTTACCGGCGGGTAGGGATGAACACTGAAGCTTTCTTT
TRBV27,-,TRBJ1-5,-,CASGVSQPQHF,TGTGCCAGCGGAGTGTCCCAGCCCCAGCATTTT
TRBV12-3/TRBV12-4,-,TRBJ1-1,-,CASSLTGPTEAFF,TGTGCCAGCAGCCTCACGGGCCCCACTGAAGCTTTCTTT
TRBV20-1,-,TRBJ1-5,-,CSARAGQPQHF,TGCAGTGCTAGAGCAGGGCAGCCCCAGCATTTT
TRBV18,once,TRBJ1-1,TRBD1,CASSPRTGGGDTEAFF,TGTGCCAGCTCACCCCGGACAGGGGGCGGAGACACTGAAGCTTTCTTT
TRBV6-6,-,TRBJ2-5,-,CASSYSPGQKETQYF,TGTGCCAGCAGTTACAGCCCCGGACAGAAAGAGACCCAGTACTTC
TRBV7-6,-,TRBJ2-7,TRBD2,CASSLGSSGSYEQYF,TGTGCCAGCAGCTTAGGGTCTAGCGGGAGTTACGAGCAGTACTTC
TRBV14,-,TRBJ2-2,TRBD2,CASSQAHRGGYTGELFF,TGTGCCAGCAGCCAAGCTCATCGCGGGGGGTACACCGGGGAGCTGTTTTTT